This T cell receptor beta chain is from a study of cytomegalovirus exposure and HLA in healthy donors. Whole-study results and caveats: According to reports, the classifier identified cytomegalovirus status with high specificity and sensitivity. Rarity characterized most TCR sequences, yet some public TCRs appeared in many donors. The tendency of first-cohort TCR clusters to co-occur in the roughly 120 validation repertoires was the finding of a later analysis. The investigators catalogued some 160 TCR beta chains as cytomegalovirus-associated.

The CDR3 covers 15 residues. V shed 0 bases and J 2 bases; nucleotides not matched to a gene: 4. Germline V lookup: CDR1 SGDLS, CDR2 YYNGEE. Of note for this clone: What it binds is not known.

The table came from immunoSEQ multiplex PCR; TCRdb's copy has only in-frame clones and leaves some out. The sample shows roughly 79,000 clones, 85% to 95% of them seen only once. The sample taken for sequencing was PBMCs. The TCR sequence derives from a man aged 18 to 30 in good health and CMV-seronegative. The gene calls are TRBV9 and TRBJ2-7; TRBD2 matches 8 bases. The CDR3 sequence: CASSVEAGETYEQYF. Written as DNA, the CDR3 is TGTGCCAGCAGCGTAGAAGCGGGAGAGACCTACGAGCAGTACTTC.